Below are 13 T cell receptor beta chains sequenced from a single sample in a study of identical twins (dated by TCRdb to 2016 to 2017). Libraries were built with 5' RACE. The data were produced on an Illumina HiSeq 2000. The raw public reads went through TCRdb reprocessing: fastp at Q25, MiXCR clone calling, in-frame beta chains kept. Rows are unified per CDR3 protein, each entry keeping the most common DNA and genes. The sample profile shows around 1.7 million distinct CDR3 sequences; roughly 35% of them were found once. Of the sample, about 0.27% is held by the ten largest clones. The sequenced sample was cord blood. The receptor set was obtained from a newborn girl in good health.

This sequence joins TRBV20-1 and TRBJ2-5; tentatively, D is TRBD1 or TRBD2 (5 bases each). V dropped 3 bases and J dropped 5 bases, with 10 bases sitting between them. The CDR3 loop spans 12 amino acids. CDR1 is DFQATT, CDR2 SNEGSKA, per germline (reference sequence). The CDR3 protein is CSASMGDETQYF. CDR3 nucleotides: TGCAGTGCTAGTATGGGGGATGAGACCCAGTACTTC.

This chain joins TRBV4-1 and TRBJ2-3; D gene uncertain. Per the germline V gene, CDR1 is MGHRA and CDR2 is YSYEKL. The germline V and J ends were trimmed by 2 bases and 0 bases, with 9 bases remaining between them. The CDR3 has 15 amino acids. CDR3 in amino acids: CASSQQVPSTDTQYF. In DNA form, the CDR3 reads TGCGCCAGCAGCCAACAGGTCCCTAGCACAGATACGCAGTATTTT.

The V and J genes are TRBV29-1 and TRBJ2-1; 8 bases map to TRBD1. The J call may be mistaken, given a closer DNA end match to TRBJ2-7. The CDR3 has 12 amino acids. The germline CDR1 and CDR2 sequences are SQVTM and ANQGSEA. The DNA of the CDR3 is TGCAGCGGGACAGGGAACTACAATGAGCAGTACTTC. It specifies CSGTGNYNEQYF.

This clonotype was seen a few times. The V gene is TRBV12-3 or TRBV12-4, the J gene TRBJ1-2, with D hard to call. V gave up 1 base and J gave up 0 bases, with 6 bases separating them. The CDR3 consists of 14 residues. CDR3: CASSLDGPNYGYTF. The CDR3 bases are TGTGCCAGCAGTTTAGACGGTCCTAACTATGGCTACACCTTC.

A few counts support this clonotype. In nucleotides, the CDR3 is TGTGCCAGCAGCTTACGAGGCAGGGCGGAGACCCAGTACTTC. Protein sequence: CASSLRGRAETQYF. V and J are TRBV7-2 and TRBJ2-5; D may be TRBD1 (5 bases). Trimming cost V 2 bases and J 5 bases, with 12 bases left between them. Germline V lookup: CDR1 SGHTA, CDR2 FQGNSA. CDR3 length: 14 amino acids.

The rearrangement uses TRBV28 and TRBJ1-2; D not resolved. Germline V gives CDR1 MDHEN, CDR2 SYDVKM. There are 10 residues in the CDR3. V was shortened by 8 bases and J by 5 bases, with 6 bases between the two germline ends. CDR3 amino acids: CASGPYGYTF. The CDR3 DNA reads as TGTGCCAGCGGTCCTTATGGCTACACCTTC.

This clonotype was seen only a few times. The chain combines TRBV7-6 with TRBJ2-1; 15 bases are a match to TRBD2. This CDR3 has 17 residues. The V gene's germline CDR1 is SGHVS and CDR2 FNYEAQ. The trim removed 5 bases at V and 5 bases at J, leaving 7 bases unmatched. The chain's CDR3 is CASSAGLAGGFDNEQFF. CDR3 DNA: TGTGCCAGCAGCGCGGGACTAGCGGGGGGCTTCGACAATGAGCAGTTCTTC.

This clonotype was recorded only once. The CDR3 is CASISLALSTDTQYF. The CDR3 DNA reads TGTGCCAGCATTTCATTGGCCCTAAGCACAGATACGCAGTATTTT. The chain links TRBV2 to TRBJ2-3; D is undetermined. Trimming took 7 bases from V and 0 from J, leaving 14 bases between them. This CDR3 has 15 residues. The germline V gene has CDR1 SNHLY and CDR2 FYNNEI. The full variable domain, with the rest looked up from reference TRBV2 and TRBJ2-3, is EPEVTQTPSHQVTQMGQEVILRCVPISNHLYFYWYRQILGQKVEFLVSFYNNEISEKSEIFDDQFSVERPDGSNFTLKIRSTKLEDSAMYFCASISLALSTDTQYFGPGTRLTVL.

The count of this clonotype is one. CDR3 protein: CASSLVIGPVGNEQYF. The CDR3, as DNA: TGTGCCAGCAGCTTAGTTATAGGGCCGGTGGGCAATGAGCAGTACTTC. The chain is built from TRBV7-8 and TRBJ2-5; no clear D. CDR1 and CDR2 (germline): SGHVS, FQNEAQ. The V gene lost 1 base and the J gene lost 11 bases, with 23 bases spanning the gap. This CDR3 region has 16 residues.

CDR3 sequence reads: CASSPTRQQDTQYF. CDR3 bases: TGCGCCAGCAGCCCGACGAGACAGCAAGATACGCAGTATTTT. The rearrangement joins TRBV5-1 to TRBJ2-3, with D tentatively TRBD1 (5 bases). CDR3 length: 14 residues. V was shortened by 4 bases and J by 5 bases, with 14 bases between the two germline ends. In germline, CDR1 is SGHRS, CDR2 YFSETQ.

This clonotype occurred a few times. The V call is TRBV5-1, the J call TRBJ1-2; weak D call: TRBD1 (6 bases). V lost 5 bases and J 4 bases, leaving 18 bases between the germline ends. The CDR3 totals 15 residues. Germline assignment: CDR1 SGHRS and CDR2 YFSETQ. CDR3 sequence reads: CASRRPFDRPYGYTF. In DNA, the CDR3 is TGCGCCAGCAGACGTCCTTTTGACAGGCCCTATGGCTACACCTTC.

This chain connects TRBV3-1 to TRBJ1-4; TRBD1 is a possible D gene (5 bases). V was clipped by 0 bases and J by 10 bases, with 6 bases between them. Germline V lookup: CDR1 LGHDT, CDR2 YNNKEL (reference sequence). This CDR3 region has 12 residues. CDR3 nucleotide sequence: TGTGCCAGCAGCCAAGACAGGGTAAAACTGTTTTTT. Translated, it gives CASSQDRVKLFF.

This clonotype was detected only a few times. This chain links TRBV7-2 with TRBJ2-1; D perhaps matches TRBD2 (6 bases). Looked up from germline, CDR1 is SGHTA and CDR2 is FQGNSA. V dropped 2 bases and J dropped 1 base, with 9 bases sitting between them. This CDR3 has 15 amino acids. CDR3 DNA: TGTGCCAGCAGCTTATGGGGGGTTTCCTACAATGAGCAGTTCTTC. Its translation: CASSLWGVSYNEQFF.